A selection of T cell receptor beta chains follows, all from one sample in a study of blood T cell repertoires in COVID-19. Libraries were prepared by immunoSEQ multiplex PCR; TCRdb keeps only in-frame clonotypes and omits some of them. Among 180,000 or so clones, about 80% were seen once, and the ten largest hold 13% to 15%. The specimen sequenced was PBMCs or T cells enriched from blood (not recorded which). The receptors were gathered from a man aged 60 to 75 who had been exposed to COVID-19. CDR3s include the opening cysteine and the closing phenylalanine or tryptophan. D genes are given only for firm matches. Rows give clone size only sometimes, using once, few, many, or a class for an expanded clone.

CDR3 length,V gene,clone size,J gene,D gene,CDR3 DNA,CDR3 protein
14,TRBV5-4,NA,TRBJ1-1,NA,TGTGCCAGCAGTCGTGACCCGGGGGTGACTGAAGCTTTCTTT,CASSRDPGVTEAFF
16,TRBV6-2/TRBV6-3,few,TRBJ2-3,NA,TGTGCCAGCAGTTACGGGACAGCGGGAGTCTCATTTACGCAGTATTTT,CASSYGTAGVSFTQYF
15,TRBV28,once,TRBJ1-5,TRBD1,TGTGCCAGCAGTTTACGGACAGGGGCCACAGGGCCCCAGCATTTT,CASSLRTGATGPQHF
16,TRBV15,NA,TRBJ2-1,TRBD2,TGTGCCACCAGCCCCGGACTAGCGGGAGCCTACAATGAGCAGTTCTTC,CATSPGLAGAYNEQFF
16,TRBV11-2,NA,TRBJ2-1,TRBD1,TGTGCCAGCAGCCTCATGGGACAGGGGGCCTACAATGAGCAGTTCTTC,CASSLMGQGAYNEQFF
14,TRBV9,few,TRBJ2-7,TRBD1,TGTGCCAGCAGCGTCACCGGACAGGGGGGCGAGCAGTACTTC,CASSVTGQGGEQYF
11,TRBV3-1/TRBV3-2,NA,TRBJ1-4,NA,TGTGCCAGCAGCCATCTATCTTCACTGTTTTTT,CASSHLSSLFF
14,TRBV5-4,NA,TRBJ2-7,TRBD1,TGTGCCAGCAGCCTCTCGGACAGGGCCTACGAGCAGTACTTC,CASSLSDRAYEQYF
14,TRBV5-4,NA,TRBJ1-1,NA,TGTGCCAGCAGCTCCCCGGGGGGCAACACTGAAGCTTTCTTT,CASSSPGGNTEAFF
13,TRBV19,NA,TRBJ1-1,TRBD1,TGTGCCACGGGACAGGGGGCGAACACTGAAGCTTTCTTT,CATGQGANTEAFF
16,TRBV9,NA,TRBJ2-7,TRBD1,TGTGCCAGCAGCACTGCAGCAGGGGGAGTCTCCTACGAGCAGTACTTC,CASSTAAGGVSYEQYF
15,TRBV7-8,NA,TRBJ1-5,TRBD1,TGTGCCAGCAGCATCCAGGGGGCACGAAATCAGCCCCAGCATTTT,CASSIQGARNQPQHF
18,TRBV6-2/TRBV6-3,few,TRBJ2-2,TRBD2,TGTGCCAGCAGTTACTGGCTAGCGGGAGGGCCGAGCACCGGGGAGCTGTTTTTT,CASSYWLAGGPSTGELFF
15,TRBV19,NA,TRBJ2-2,NA,TGTGCCAGTAGTCCCCGGGTCGATAACACCGGGGAGCTGTTTTTT,CASSPRVDNTGELFF
14,TRBV14,NA,TRBJ1-1,NA,TGTGCCAGCAGCCATGGGGCCTGGGCCACTGAAGCTTTCTTT,CASSHGAWATEAFF
15,TRBV10-1,NA,TRBJ2-1,NA,TGCGCCAGCAGTGGCGGGAAGACCTCCTACAATGAGCAGTTCTTC,CASSGGKTSYNEQFF
13,TRBV2,NA,TRBJ2-7,NA,TGTGCCAGCAGTCGGGACAACTCCTACGAGCAGTACTTC,CASSRDNSYEQYF
14,TRBV3-1/TRBV3-2,NA,TRBJ2-7,NA,TGTGCCAGCAGCCAAACTAGCCAAAACTACGAGCAGTACTTC,CASSQTSQNYEQYF
16,TRBV18,NA,TRBJ2-7,NA,TGTGCCAGCTCACCACTACCCCCAGGAATCCCCTACGAGCAGTACTTC,CASSPLPPGIPYEQYF
14,TRBV29-1,NA,TRBJ2-1,NA,TGCAGCGTTGAATATGACGGGAGCCCCTATGAGCAGTTCTTC,CSVEYDGSPYEQFF
13,TRBV7-2,NA,TRBJ2-3,NA,TGTGCCAGCAGCTTAGTCGGTGGCAGGGTTTCGAATTTT,CASSLVGGRVSNF
14,TRBV19,NA,TRBJ2-1,NA,TGTGCCAGTAGACCCACGGACAGACACAATGAGCAGTTCTTC,CASRPTDRHNEQFF
15,TRBV2,once,TRBJ2-2,TRBD1,TGTGCCAGCAGGACCGGGACAGGGCGGACCGGGGAGCTGTTTTTT,CASRTGTGRTGELFF
16,TRBV7-2,once,TRBJ1-4,NA,TGTGCCAGCAGCTTCGCCGGAGGCGCAACTAATGAAAAACTGTTTTTT,CASSFAGGATNEKLFF
16,TRBV7-2,NA,TRBJ1-1,NA,TGTGCCAGCAGTACGCCCGGGACAACCCTCTTCGCTGAAGCTTTCTTT,CASSTPGTTLFAEAFF
16,TRBV27,NA,TRBJ1-5,NA,TGTGCCAGCAGTTTATCGGTGGGAGGGACCAATCAGCCCCAGCATTTT,CASSLSVGGTNQPQHF
13,TRBV29-1,NA,TRBJ1-3,NA,TGCAGCGTTGGGGGGGGCTCTGGAAACACCATATATTTT,CSVGGGSGNTIYF
16,TRBV5-4,NA,TRBJ2-7,NA,TGTGCCAGCAGCTGGCAAAGGGGGAGGGGCGCCTACGAGCAGTACTTC,CASSWQRGRGAYEQYF
14,TRBV11-2,NA,TRBJ1-2,NA,TGTGCCAGCAGCGGCCTCGCGGGTGCCTATGGCTACACCTTC,CASSGLAGAYGYTF
12,TRBV6-5,once,TRBJ2-7,NA,TGTGCCAGCAGCCTAGCCCAGGACGAGCAGTACTTC,CASSLAQDEQYF
15,TRBV19,NA,TRBJ2-5,NA,TGTGCCAGTAGTATTGGGAGGCAGGTTGAAGAGACCCAGTACTTC,CASSIGRQVEETQYF
14,TRBV11-3,NA,TRBJ2-3,TRBD2,TGTGCCAGCAGCTCCACGCGGGAGGGGGATACGCAGTATTTT,CASSSTREGDTQYF
12,TRBV5-1,NA,TRBJ1-2,NA,TGCGCCAGCAGCTTGGATGAGTATGGCTACACCTTC,CASSLDEYGYTF
18,TRBV10-1,NA,TRBJ2-3,NA,TGCGCCAGCAGTGAGTCGACCCGCCCTTGGGGGGAGAGAGATACGCAGTATTTT,CASSESTRPWGERDTQYF
15,TRBV29-1,NA,TRBJ1-2,TRBD1,TGCAGCGGATATCAACCGGGACAGGGGAAGAATGGCTACACCTTC,CSGYQPGQGKNGYTF
14,TRBV30,NA,TRBJ1-1,NA,TGTGCCTGGAGTGCGGGACTGACGAACACTGAAGCTTTCTTT,CAWSAGLTNTEAFF